Sequencing of this TCR beta chain was carried out in a study of OX40 agonist ivuxolimab in advanced cancers. Overall study: In this trial design, patients received ivuxolimab intravenously at 0.01 to 10 mg/kg every 2 weeks. Subjects had a mean age of about 65 years, with a range of about 23 to 90; more than 75% were male.

CDR1 is SEHNR, CDR2 FQNEAQ, per germline (reference sequence). This CDR3 spans 19 amino acids. Trimming cost V 5 bases and J 0 bases, with 24 bases left between them. The data were produced by immunoSEQ multiplex PCR, yet TCRdb's version contains in-frame clones alone and is incomplete. The sample records about 27,000 clones, under 90% being singletons. Whole-study results and caveats: Expanded peripheral T-cell antigen specificity went undetermined.

As regards this clone: The antigen is not known.

The receptor was isolated from an adult with an advanced solid tumor such as melanoma, head and neck, liver or kidney cancer. Material: CD4+ or CD8+ T cells sorted from blood, obtained in a trial of the OX40 agonist ivuxolimab. The chain employs TRBV7-9 and TRBJ2-3; D is possibly TRBD2 (7 bases). The DNA for the CDR3 is TGTGCCAGCAGCCGAGAGAGTATGCGCGGGGGCGTCAGCACAGATACGCAGTATTTT. This encodes CASSRESMRGGVSTDTQYF.